The 14 T cell receptor beta chains below all came from one sample that was sequenced in a study of beta chain features in type 1 diabetes listed by TCRdb under 2018. The library was produced with the immunoSEQ multiplex PCR assay. The entire isolated RNA was reverse transcribed using the High Capacity cDNA Reverse Transcription Kit, and thus expressed TCRB transcripts were sequenced. TCRdb re-hosts the immuneACCESS table, in-frame sequences only. Its copies lack some clones; in the studies checked, an unresolved V gene accounts for under half of them, and the cause for the rest is not known. Across this sample there are a few hundred thousand clones, with about 16% seen only once. 0.019% of the sample is held by the ten biggest clonotypes. The sample consisted of naive CD4+ T cells from blood. The sample's cell subset or site label, decoded: true naive CD4+ T cells. These receptor sequences come from a woman aged 18-30 years in good health.

This clone was detected a few times. The CDR3 here is CASSPNRLEDTQYF. CDR3 DNA sequence: TGCGCCAGCAGCCCGAACAGGCTGGAAGATACGCAGTATTTT. This chain uses TRBV5-1 with TRBJ2-3; weak D call: TRBD1 (5 bases). The CDR3 is made up of 14 amino acids. Per germline, CDR1 SGHRS and CDR2 YFSETQ. Trimming cost V 4 bases and J 5 bases, with 14 bases left between them.

This clone has only a few counts. The chain joins TRBV29-1 to TRBJ2-7, with 14 bases identical to TRBD2. The germline V gene encodes CDR1 SQVTM and CDR2 ANQGSEA. CDR3 size: 17 residues. After removal of 6 bases from V and 5 bases from J, the junction contained 15 bases not matched to a gene. The CDR3 region has the DNA TGCAGCGTCAAACGACTAGCGGGAGGGCCAGGTCAAAACGAGCAGTACTTC. It codes for CSVKRLAGGPGQNEQYF.

This clone came up a few times. V and J are TRBV20-1 and TRBJ2-5, with D possibly TRBD2 on 6 matching bases. Germline V gives CDR1 DFQATT, CDR2 SNEGSKA (reference sequence). The CDR3 consists of 11 residues. Between the trimmed V and J ends, which lost 6 bases and 5 bases, there was a span of 10 bases. CDR3 protein: CSAPGVETQYF. The CDR3 DNA reads as TGCAGTGCCCCGGGGGTTGAGACCCAGTACTTC.

The V gene is TRBV30, the J gene TRBJ2-1, with 10 bases fitting TRBD2. The CDR3 has 13 amino acids. Germline CDR1 is GTSNPN and CDR2 is SVGIG (reference sequence). Trimming removed 3 bases from V and 8 bases from J; junction bases left unmatched: 4. The CDR3 DNA is TGTGCCTGGAGGCTAGCGGGAGTCGATGAGCAGTTCTTC. Protein: CAWRLAGVDEQFF.

The gene calls are TRBV5-1 and TRBJ2-7, with 8 bases fitting TRBD1. Trimming removed 0 bases from V and 5 bases from J; junction bases left unmatched: 7. The CDR3 has 15 residues. CDR1 is SGHRS, CDR2 YFSETQ, per germline. CDR3 DNA sequence: TGCGCCAGCAGCTTGGGCAGGACAGGGCCTCACGAGCAGTACTTC. It specifies CASSLGRTGPHEQYF. Supplemented by reference TRBV5-1 and TRBJ2-7, the full variable domain reads KAGVTQTPRYLIKTRGQQVTLSCSPISGHRSVSWYQQTPGQGLQFLFEYFSETQRNKGNFPGRFSGRQFSNSRSEMNVSTLELGDSALYLCASSLGRTGPHEQYFGPGTRLTVT.

This clone was counted only a few times. The V gene is TRBV6-6, the J gene TRBJ2-3, with 7 bases identical to TRBD1. V was clipped by 0 bases and J by 1 base; unmatched bases: 4. The CDR3 is 16 amino acids. Germline CDR1 MNHNY, CDR2 SVGAGI (reference sequence). The CDR3 region is CASSYSRGRRTDTQYF. CDR3 bases: TGTGCCAGCAGTTACTCGAGGGGGCGGCGCACAGATACGCAGTATTTT.

In this sample, this clone turned up once. The CDR3 DNA is TGTGCCAGCAGTGAAGAGAACGGGAGAAGTACAGATACGCAGTATTTT. Translating it yields CASSEENGRSTDTQYF. The V call is TRBV25-1, the J call TRBJ2-3; TRBD2 might be the D (6 bases). V lost 2 bases and J lost 3, with 15 bases in between. This CDR3 contains 16 residues. Germline-derived CDR1 and CDR2 are MGHDK and SYGVNS. Variable domain in full (rest from reference TRBV25-1 and TRBJ2-3): EADIYQTPRYLVIGTGKKITLECSQTMGHDKMYWYQQDPGMELHLIHYSYGVNSTEKGDLSSESTVSRIRTEHFPLTLESARPSHTSQYLCASSEENGRSTDTQYFGPGTRLTVL.

The J gene is TRBJ1-1, the V gene TRBV7-9, with a possible D match to TRBD1 (5 bases). The V end lost 1 base, the J end lost 9 bases, and 15 bases lay between the germline ends. Per the germline V gene, CDR1 is SEHNR and CDR2 is FQNEAQ (reference sequence). CDR3 length: 14 amino acids. This CDR3 is CASSLEAYGQKAFF. Here the CDR3 DNA reads TGTGCCAGCAGCTTAGAAGCGTACGGACAAAAAGCTTTCTTT.

This clone has just a few counts. The V call is TRBV4-3, the J call TRBJ2-3; 16 bases are a match to TRBD2. Losses at the gene ends were 3 bases for V and 2 bases for J; bases not matched to a gene: 5. CDR1 is LGHNA, CDR2 YSLEER, per germline. This CDR3 comprises 18 residues. CDR3 nucleotide sequence: TGCGCCAGCAGCCAGGGACTAGCGGGAGGGCGGACCACAGATACGCAGTATTTT. Translating gives CASSQGLAGGRTTDTQYF.

The chain employs TRBV7-9 and TRBJ2-7, with 8 bases matching TRBD2. The germline gives CDR1 SEHNR, CDR2 FQNEAQ (reference sequence). V lost 5 bases, J lost 2 bases, and 5 bases stayed unmatched. The CDR3 is 14 amino acids. CDR3 DNA sequence: TGTGCCAGCAGCCCGGGGGGGCAGCCCTACGAGCAGTACTTC. It yields the protein CASSPGGQPYEQYF.

The chain has TRBV5-4 and TRBJ2-7; TRBD2 agrees at 13 bases. CDR3 length: 14 amino acids. J was trimmed by 5 bases and V by 3 bases; bases with no gene match: 2. CDR1 and CDR2 from the germline V gene are SGHNT and YYREEE (reference sequence). The CDR3 DNA follows: TGTGCCAGCAGCTCCGGGACTAGCGGGAACGAGCAGTACTTC. Its protein is CASSSGTSGNEQYF.

The chain employs TRBV7-6 and TRBJ2-3; 9 nucleotides line up with TRBD2. The CDR3 length is 15 residues. V lost 2 bases and J lost 4; bases outside the gene matches: 4. Germline loops: CDR1 SGHVS, CDR2 FNYEAQ. The CDR3: CASSLRASGADTQYF. Written as DNA, the CDR3 is TGTGCCAGCAGCTTAAGGGCTAGCGGGGCAGATACGCAGTATTTT. The variable domain in full, with the rest retrieved from reference TRBV7-6 and TRBJ2-3, is GAGVSQSPRYKVTKRGQDVALRCDPISGHVSLYWYRQALGQGPEFLTYFNYEAQQDKSGLPNDRFSAERPEGSISTLTIQRTEQRDSAMYRCASSLRASGADTQYFGPGTRLTVL.

In DNA, the CDR3 is TGTGCCAGTTCGAGCGGGCCGGGAGTAGATACGCAGTATTTT. Its protein product is CASSSGPGVDTQYF. The V call is TRBV19, the J call TRBJ2-3; the D gene is possibly TRBD2 (6 bases). Trimming cost V 8 bases and J 5 bases, with 17 bases left between them. The CDR3 length is 14 residues. The germline V gene encodes CDR1 LNHDA and CDR2 SQIVND (reference sequence).

The sample holds a few counts of this clone. The chain employs TRBV7-9 and TRBJ1-2; D remains unclear. Per the germline V gene, CDR1 is SEHNR and CDR2 is FQNEAQ (reference sequence). Deletions cut 1 base from V and 0 bases from J, with 12 bases between. The CDR3 has 16 amino acids. In nucleotides, the CDR3 is TGTGCCAGCAGCTTAGGAGGGCAGAGAACTAACTATGGCTACACCTTC. Encoded protein: CASSLGGQRTNYGYTF. Using reference TRBV7-9 and TRBJ1-2 for the parts outside the CDR3, the full variable domain is DTGVSQNPRHKITKRGQNVTFRCDPISEHNRLYWYRQTLGQGPEFLTYFQNEAQLEKSRLLSDRFSAERPKGSFSTLEIQRTEQGDSAMYLCASSLGGQRTNYGYTFGSGTRLTVV.